This T cell receptor (beta chain) was captured by sequencing in a study of siplizumab effects on memory and regulatory T cells. In this sample, this clone turned up a few times. What it binds is not known. The method was immunoSEQ multiplex PCR; TCRdb's version includes in-frame clones alone and lacks a portion of them. This sample has around 100,000 clones, with roughly 91% found just once. From germline, CDR1 is SEHNR and CDR2 FQNEAQ (reference sequence). Germline trimming cut 5 bases from V and 2 bases from J; bases unmatched to any gene: 8. The CDR3 spans 15 residues. Study-level points and caveats: Proliferating Tregs' suppressive function in siplizumab cultures went unconfirmed. Treg-derived clones made up an average of about 64% of mappable alloreactive CD4+ clones with siplizumab and under 35% in controls. A minor share of alloreactive clones matched unstimulated subsets. Siplizumab brought about a significant reduction in alloreactive sequences traceable to unstimulated CD4+ memory cells.

The V gene is TRBV7-9, the J gene TRBJ2-7; 8 nucleotides line up with TRBD2. The TCR sequence derives from a human donor in good health. Sequencing was done on a sample of non-Treg CD4+ T cells sorted from blood. This CDR3 is CASSPVGTRTYEQYF. The CDR3 region has the DNA TGTGCCAGCAGCCCAGTAGGGACTAGGACCTACGAGCAGTACTTC.